This TCR beta chain was captured in a study of radiotherapy plus CTLA-4 blockade in lung cancer. The data were produced by immunoSEQ multiplex PCR, yet TCRdb's version contains in-frame clones alone and is incomplete. Among around 70,000 clones listed, about 72% were seen once. The CDR3 totals 15 residues. Trimming took off 1 base at V and 1 base at J, with 9 bases between the two ends. CDR1 and CDR2 from the germline V gene are SGHTA and FQGNSA. This receptor was obtained from a human donor with non-small cell lung cancer whose response to radiotherapy plus ipilimumab could not be evaluated. Some clones in this sample may be carry-over from other donors' samples. The J gene is TRBJ2-3, the V gene TRBV7-2; D remains unclear. The sequencing used peripheral blood, collected from a patient treated with radiotherapy plus ipilimumab. The DNA for the CDR3 is TGTGCCAGCAGCTTAGATGGCGGTCGCACAGATACGCAGTATTTT. Its protein product is CASSLDGGRTDTQYF.